This T cell receptor beta chain was recorded in a study of radiation and T cells in renal cell carcinoma. Study conclusions and caveats: Top tumor clonotypes rose in blood 2 weeks post-radiation, then contracted.

With regard to this clone: Its matching antigen is unknown.

Time point described: blood 2 weeks post-SBRT. Treatment meaning: 15 Gy SBRT to primary tumor, nephrectomy 4 weeks later. This renal cell carcinoma was of the clear cell type. Some clones are missing from TCRdb's copy, which holds only in-frame ones; the method was immunoSEQ multiplex PCR. Of 120,000 or so clones listed, approximately 85% were seen once; the top ten hold 5.8%. Trimming removed 0 bases at V and 13 bases at J, with 20 bases between. Germline CDR1 is SGHNT and CDR2 is YYREEE (reference sequence). This CDR3 spans 16 amino acids. This receptor was taken from a man between 45 and 60 years old with renal cell carcinoma. The V gene is TRBV5-4, the J gene TRBJ1-6, with D possibly matching TRBD1 (6 bases). Sequencing was performed on blood, taken from a patient whose treatment included radiotherapy and nephrectomy. The CDR3 here is CASSLESPGTNSPLHF. DNA of the CDR3: TGTGCCAGCAGCTTGGAGTCACCCGGGACAAACTCCCCCCTCCACTTT.